The 18 T cell receptor beta chains presented below share a single source sample, sequenced in a study of blood T cells in healthy people across ages (dated by TCRdb to about 2015). The receptor library was made with 5' RACE. A second PCR of roughly 6 to 11 cycles was performed with a sample-barcoded 5' primer and a J-beta primer mix. The raw public data were reprocessed by TCRdb itself: fastp quality trimming at Q25, MiXCR clonotype calling, in-frame beta chains only. Rows are combined by CDR3 protein, so each entry shows the most common genes and DNA. A total of some 1,800,000 distinct CDR3 sequences appear in this sample, roughly two fifths of them only once. The top ten hold under 30% of the sample. Sequencing was done on a sample of blood. The receptors come from a human donor in good health.

This clonotype is a singleton in its sample. V is TRBV12-3 or TRBV12-4 and J is TRBJ2-3; D is uncertain. This CDR3 is built from 14 residues. V was shortened by 6 bases and J by 4 bases, with 14 bases between the two germline ends. For the CDR3, the DNA is TGTGCCAGCAGACAGAGGTTAATCGCAGATACGCAGTATTTT. Translation: CASRQRLIADTQYF.

J is TRBJ2-1 and V is TRBV4-1; 7 bases align to TRBD1. This CDR3 is 16 amino acids long. Germline lookup yields CDR1 MGHRA and CDR2 YSYEKL. The V and J ends lost 4 bases and 3 bases, in that order; junction bases with no gene match: 9. For the CDR3, the DNA is TGCGCCAGCAGCCGGGTAGCGACAGGGATCTACAATGAGCAGTTCTTC. Translated, it gives CASSRVATGIYNEQFF.

This clonotype was observed a handful of times. The chain combines TRBV7-2 with TRBJ2-7, with 13 nucleotides matching TRBD2. The length of the CDR3 is 16 residues. Germline assignment: CDR1 SGHTA and CDR2 FQGNSA. V was pared by 1 base and J by 2 bases, with 2 bases of the junction left unmatched. CDR3 in DNA: TGTGCCAGCAGCTTAGGACTAGCGGGGGGCGCCTACGAGCAGTACTTC. Its protein is CASSLGLAGGAYEQYF.

This clonotype was counted a few times. The rearrangement joins TRBV7-9 to TRBJ2-5, with D possibly being TRBD1 (6 bases). Per the germline V gene, CDR1 is SEHNR and CDR2 is FQNEAQ (reference sequence). There are 15 residues in the CDR3. V dropped 5 bases and J dropped 5 bases, with 18 bases sitting between them. CDR3 coding DNA: TGTGCCAGCAGCCCCCGGACAGATCCTTGGGAGACCCAGTACTTC. Amino acid sequence: CASSPRTDPWETQYF.

This clonotype was seen repeatedly, ten times or more. This sequence joins TRBV3-1 and TRBJ2-7, with TRBD2 matching 8 bases. V lost 1 base to trimming and J lost 4 bases; unmatched junction nucleotides: 18. The CDR3 is made up of 19 amino acids. Germline-derived CDR1 and CDR2 are LGHDT and YNNKEL (reference sequence). The CDR3 region is CASSQGGATGGVYGYEQYF. In nucleotides, the CDR3 is TGTGCCAGCAGCCAAGGGGGTGCGACGGGGGGGGTTTATGGGTACGAGCAGTACTTC.

A few counts support this clonotype. V gene TRBV2 combines with J gene TRBJ2-3; D remains ambiguous. Deletions cut 6 bases from V and 0 bases from J, with 22 bases between. The CDR3 is made up of 18 amino acids. CDR1 is SNHLY and CDR2 is FYNNEI in the germline V gene. CDR3 amino acids: CASRGSGPPDGSTDTQYF. CDR3 nucleotide sequence: TGTGCCAGCAGAGGTTCCGGGCCCCCCGACGGGAGCACAGATACGCAGTATTTT.

There are a few counts of this clonotype. The V gene is TRBV27, the J gene TRBJ2-4; the match to TRBD1 covers 8 bases. CDR3 length equals 18 residues. The junction had 13 bases not matched to a gene; V was cut back by 6 bases and J by 0 bases. Germline lookup yields CDR1 MNHEY and CDR2 SMNVEV (reference sequence). The CDR3 protein is CASSLGQVHDLAKNIQYF. The CDR3 nucleotides read TGTGCCAGCAGCCTGGGACAGGTCCACGATCTAGCCAAAAACATTCAGTACTTC.

The chain joins TRBV4-3 to TRBJ1-5, with TRBD1 matching 7 bases. The CDR3 sequence is 15 residues long. Germline-derived CDR1 and CDR2 are LGHNA and YSLEER. V was pared by 4 bases and J by 6 bases, with 9 bases of the junction left unmatched. The DNA of the CDR3 is TGCGCCAGCAGCCCCAGACAGGGTCCGAGTCAGCCCCAGCATTTT. It codes for CASSPRQGPSQPQHF.

This clonotype has more than one count but fewer than ten. V is TRBV4-1 and J is TRBJ1-5; D is uncertain. The CDR3 has 17 amino acids. Germline values: CDR1 MGHRA, CDR2 YSYEKL. V was cut by 0 bases and J by 6 bases, with 18 bases left in between. CDR3 amino acids: CASSQDPLGQYGQPQHF. CDR3 in DNA: TGCGCCAGCAGCCAAGATCCGTTGGGCCAGTATGGTCAGCCCCAGCATTTT.

The gene calls are TRBV7-9 and TRBJ1-4, with D tentatively TRBD1 (5 bases). Trimming left V 7 bases short and J 6 bases short, with 15 bases between. The CDR3 loop spans 14 amino acids. CDR1 is SEHNR and CDR2 is FQNEAQ in the germline V gene (reference sequence). In nucleotides, the CDR3 is TGTGCCAGCACCTTCAGGGACGGAGATGAAAAACTGTTTTTT. As protein: CASTFRDGDEKLFF.

Only a few counts were recorded for this clonotype. V usage is TRBV4-3 and J usage is TRBJ1-6; D gene ambiguous. The CDR3 length is 15 residues. The germline CDR1 and CDR2 sequences are LGHNA and YSLEER. V gave up 5 bases and J gave up 9 bases, with 17 bases separating them. The CDR3 DNA is TGCGCCAGCAGCTATGGACGCCTTGAGTCTTCACCCCTCCACTTT. This sequence encodes CASSYGRLESSPLHF.

The J gene is TRBJ2-5, the V gene TRBV12-3 or TRBV12-4; no clear D gene. The CDR3 extends over 15 amino acids. The V end lost 11 bases, the J end lost 5 bases, and 24 bases lay between the germline ends. This CDR3 reads CAVSGLVKQRETQYF. CDR3 DNA sequence: TGTGCCGTATCCGGGTTGGTCAAACAGAGGGAGACCCAGTACTTC.

The chain couples TRBV4-3 to TRBJ2-7; either TRBD1 or TRBD2 may supply D (7 bases each). Trimming removed 3 bases from V and 2 bases from J, with 20 bases in between. Germline V gene lookup returns CDR1 LGHNA and CDR2 YSLEER. This CDR3 region has 17 residues. The CDR3 sequence: CASSHGGEQGFPYEQYF. CDR3 DNA: TGCGCCAGCAGCCATGGGGGGGAACAGGGGTTTCCCTACGAGCAGTACTTC.

This clonotype was observed a handful of times. This chain joins TRBV7-2 and TRBJ2-7, with D perhaps TRBD1 (5 bases). The V and J ends lost 7 bases and 2 bases respectively, with 15 bases between them. The length of the CDR3 is 14 residues. Germline V gives CDR1 SGHTA, CDR2 FQGNSA. The CDR3 DNA reads TGTGCCAGCACCTATGACAGAGGCCCCTACGAGCAGTACTTC. Its protein is CASTYDRGPYEQYF.

This clonotype has only a few counts. The chain is built from TRBV6-5 and TRBJ1-1; 7 nucleotides align to TRBD1. V lost 0 bases to trimming and J lost 5 bases; unmatched junction nucleotides: 9. Per germline, CDR1 MNHEY and CDR2 SVGAGI. The CDR3 totals 16 residues. CDR3 amino acids: CASSYSRADRATEAFF. CDR3 nucleotides: TGTGCCAGCAGTTACTCGAGGGCCGACAGGGCGACTGAAGCTTTCTTT.

This clonotype came up a few times. The rearrangement joins TRBV4-1 to TRBJ2-5; the match to TRBD1 covers 8 bases. The trim removed 2 bases at V and 3 bases at J, leaving 5 bases unmatched. CDR1 is MGHRA and CDR2 is YSYEKL in the germline V gene. The CDR3 runs 15 residues. In DNA, the CDR3 is TGCGCCAGCAGCCAAAGGGACAGGAGAGAAGAGACCCAGTACTTC. Its protein product is CASSQRDRREETQYF.

This chain links TRBV12-3 or TRBV12-4 with TRBJ1-6; weak D call: TRBD1 (5 bases). The V end lost 2 bases, the J end lost 8 bases, and 13 bases lay between the germline ends. CDR3 length equals 15 residues. CDR3 coding DNA: TGTGCCAGCAGTTTAAGAGGGGTCGGGGATTCACCCCTCCACTTT. It codes for CASSLRGVGDSPLHF.

This clonotype was counted between two and nine times. V and J are TRBV5-1 and TRBJ2-7, with TRBD2 as a possible D gene (5 bases). The CDR3 contains 14 residues. The ends were cut back, 5 bases at V and 0 bases at J, with 12 bases in the middle. Germline V lookup: CDR1 SGHRS, CDR2 YFSETQ. Here the CDR3 DNA reads TGCGCCAGCAGAGTATTTAGCGACTCCTACGAGCAGTACTTC. This encodes CASRVFSDSYEQYF.